These T cell receptor beta chains were read from a single sample in a study of beta chain features in type 1 diabetes. The repertoire was sequenced with immunoSEQ multiplex PCR; TCRdb's copy has only in-frame clones and lacks some. In the table there are about 290,000 clones, 8% of which are singletons. The sample comprised central memory CD4+ T cells from blood. The receptors come from a woman between 18 and 29 years old in good health. Both conserved end residues are part of each CDR3. The D gene is left open where the match is weak. Clone size is given for some rows only: seen once, a few or many times, or a class if the clone is expanded.

CDR3aa: CAISPSTGANVLTF; CDR3nt: TGTGCCATCAGTCCCTCGACTGGGGCCAACGTCCTGACTTTC; v_gene: TRBV10-3; abundance: NA; j_gene: TRBJ2-6; d_gene: NA
CDR3aa: CASSRNKGYITDTQYF; CDR3nt: TGTGCCAGCAGCCGAAACAAGGGGTATATCACAGATACGCAGTATTTT; v_gene: TRBV11-2; abundance: few; j_gene: TRBJ2-3; d_gene: NA
CDR3aa: CASRKITYNEQFF; CDR3nt: TGTGCCAGCAGGAAAATCACCTACAATGAGCAGTTCTTC; v_gene: TRBV6-5; abundance: few; j_gene: TRBJ2-1; d_gene: NA
CDR3aa: CASSQGQGGDEKLFF; CDR3nt: TGCGCCAGCAGCCAAGGGCAAGGGGGGGATGAAAAACTGTTTTTT; v_gene: TRBV4-1; abundance: NA; j_gene: TRBJ1-4; d_gene: NA
CDR3aa: CASRLAGPTDTQYF; CDR3nt: TGTGCCAGCAGACTAGCGGGACCCACAGATACGCAGTATTTT; v_gene: TRBV6-5; abundance: few; j_gene: TRBJ2-3; d_gene: TRBD2
CDR3aa: CASSLSLAGSYSEQFF; CDR3nt: TGTGCCAGCAGCTTAAGCTTAGCGGGATCCTACAGTGAGCAGTTCTTC; v_gene: TRBV7-9; abundance: many; j_gene: TRBJ2-1; d_gene: TRBD2
CDR3aa: CSGLKLNTEAFF; CDR3nt: TGCAGCGGGCTCAAGTTGAACACTGAAGCTTTCTTT; v_gene: TRBV29-1; abundance: NA; j_gene: TRBJ1-1; d_gene: NA
CDR3aa: CASSSWGQGNIQYF; CDR3nt: TGCGCCAGCAGCTCGTGGGGACAGGGAAACATTCAGTACTTC; v_gene: TRBV5-1; abundance: NA; j_gene: TRBJ2-4; d_gene: TRBD1
CDR3aa: CASSRRIDGYTF; CDR3nt: TGTGCCAGCAGTAGAAGGATAGATGGCTACACCTTC; v_gene: TRBV28; abundance: NA; j_gene: TRBJ1-2; d_gene: NA
CDR3aa: CAWRDNMNTEAFF; CDR3nt: TGTGCCTGGAGGGACAACATGAACACTGAAGCTTTCTTT; v_gene: TRBV30; abundance: few; j_gene: TRBJ1-1; d_gene: NA
CDR3aa: CAWNRDEKLFF; CDR3nt: TGTGCCTGGAACCGGGATGAAAAACTGTTTTTT; v_gene: TRBV30; abundance: few; j_gene: TRBJ1-4; d_gene: NA
CDR3aa: CASSPRVLTGGRNEQFF; CDR3nt: TGTGCCAGCAGCCCCCGGGTCTTGACGGGGGGTAGGAATGAGCAGTTCTTC; v_gene: TRBV7-8; abundance: NA; j_gene: TRBJ2-1; d_gene: TRBD2
CDR3aa: CASSSYMGANTGELFF; CDR3nt: TGTGCCAGCAGCTCGTACATGGGGGCGAACACCGGGGAGCTGTTTTTT; v_gene: TRBV7-2; abundance: few; j_gene: TRBJ2-2; d_gene: NA
CDR3aa: CASSLGRQKQFF; CDR3nt: TGTGCCAGCAGCTTAGGGCGACAGAAGCAGTTCTTC; v_gene: TRBV7-2; abundance: NA; j_gene: TRBJ2-1; d_gene: NA
CDR3aa: CAWSWRNGYTF; CDR3nt: TGTGCCTGGAGTTGGCGGAATGGCTACACCTTC; v_gene: TRBV30; abundance: few; j_gene: TRBJ1-2; d_gene: NA
CDR3aa: CASSGGFRTGELFF; CDR3nt: TGCGCCAGCAGCGGGGGCTTCAGGACCGGGGAGCTGTTTTTT; v_gene: TRBV5-1; abundance: NA; j_gene: TRBJ2-2; d_gene: NA
CDR3aa: CASTCLPLAQGYEQYF; CDR3nt: TGTGCCAGCACCTGCCTCCCCCTGGCACAGGGTTACGAGCAGTACTTC; v_gene: TRBV27; abundance: many; j_gene: TRBJ2-7; d_gene: NA
CDR3aa: CASSEDLSRPQFF; CDR3nt: TGTGCCAGCAGTGAGGACCTTAGTCGGCCCCAGTTCTTC; v_gene: TRBV2; abundance: many; j_gene: TRBJ2-1; d_gene: NA
CDR3aa: CATSRDRDGTYNSPLHF; CDR3nt: TGTGCCACCAGCAGAGACAGGGACGGCACCTATAATTCACCCCTCCACTTT; v_gene: TRBV15; abundance: few; j_gene: TRBJ1-6; d_gene: NA
CDR3aa: CASSSPQGAFNYGYTF; CDR3nt: TGTGCCAGCAGCTCTCCCCAGGGGGCGTTCAACTATGGCTACACCTTC; v_gene: TRBV7-2; abundance: NA; j_gene: TRBJ1-2; d_gene: TRBD1
CDR3aa: CASSVVVGGNTGELFF; CDR3nt: TGTGCCAGCAGCGTAGTAGTGGGAGGGAACACCGGGGAGCTGTTTTTT; v_gene: TRBV9; abundance: few; j_gene: TRBJ2-2; d_gene: NA
CDR3aa: CASTQGANTNEQFF; CDR3nt: TGTGCCAGCACTCAGGGGGCAAATACAAATGAGCAGTTCTTC; v_gene: TRBV2; abundance: NA; j_gene: TRBJ2-1; d_gene: TRBD1
CDR3aa: CASSLEGALGNEQFF; CDR3nt: TGTGCCAGCAGCCTTGAGGGGGCCCTCGGCAATGAGCAGTTCTTC; v_gene: TRBV7-2; abundance: few; j_gene: TRBJ2-1; d_gene: TRBD1
CDR3aa: CASNTLSGANVLTF; CDR3nt: TGTGCCAGCAACACGCTCTCTGGGGCCAACGTCCTGACTTTC; v_gene: TRBV2; abundance: NA; j_gene: TRBJ2-6; d_gene: NA
CDR3aa: CASSQEGYRGTDTQYF; CDR3nt: TGCGCCAGCAGCCAAGAAGGGTACAGGGGTACAGATACGCAGTATTTT; v_gene: TRBV4-3; abundance: few; j_gene: TRBJ2-3; d_gene: TRBD1
CDR3aa: CASSPAAAKETQYF; CDR3nt: TGTGCCAGCTCACCGGCGGCAGCCAAAGAGACCCAGTACTTC; v_gene: TRBV18; abundance: NA; j_gene: TRBJ2-5; d_gene: NA
CDR3aa: CASSLNRGAEAFF; CDR3nt: TGTGCCAGCAGCTTAAATCGGGGGGCTGAAGCTTTCTTT; v_gene: TRBV11-1; abundance: NA; j_gene: TRBJ1-1; d_gene: NA
CDR3aa: CATSRDGQFGELFF; CDR3nt: TGTGCCACCAGCAGGGACGGACAGTTCGGGGAGCTGTTTTTT; v_gene: TRBV15; abundance: medium-sized; j_gene: TRBJ2-2; d_gene: NA
CDR3aa: CASSTRPGALQETQYF; CDR3nt: TGTGCCAGCAGCACGAGGCCGGGAGCGTTACAAGAGACCCAGTACTTC; v_gene: TRBV7-2; abundance: few; j_gene: TRBJ2-5; d_gene: NA
CDR3aa: CASSLLGRGWQGTDTQYF; CDR3nt: TGTGCCAGCAGCTTATTAGGTCGGGGCTGGCAGGGCACAGATACGCAGTATTTT; v_gene: TRBV7-3; abundance: NA; j_gene: TRBJ2-3; d_gene: NA
CDR3aa: CASSGSGGVNTGELFF; CDR3nt: TGTGCCAGCAGCGGATCCGGAGGGGTGAACACCGGGGAGCTGTTTTTT; v_gene: TRBV11-2; abundance: NA; j_gene: TRBJ2-2; d_gene: NA